This T cell receptor beta chain was identified during a study of response to subunit inactivated influenza vaccine. The germline CDR1 and CDR2 sequences are SGHTA and FQGNSA. This CDR3 spans 13 amino acids. Trimming stripped 1 base from V and 5 bases from J, with 8 bases between. TCRdb itself ran the RT-PCR reads through MiXCR, one entry per CDR3 protein. The sample carries more than 450,000 distinct CDR3 sequences, roughly 10% recorded once. The same sample was also studied in work on T cells expressing NK-cell markers. That investigation notes: As the method of synthesis, 5'RACE template switching with UMIs yielded TCR beta cDNA. The sequencing cohort of eight donors included seven HCMV-seropositive individuals and one seronegative individual.

The receptor was isolated from a man aged 50-60 years who received an inactivated influenza vaccine. Here the sequenced sample was PBMCs from blood, taken on the day of vaccination. The chain couples TRBV7-2 to TRBJ2-5, with D hard to call. Written as DNA, the CDR3 is TGTGCCAGCAGCTTAGGCCAGATCGAGACCCAGTACTTC. Its translation is CASSLGQIETQYF. Together with reference TRBV7-2 and TRBJ2-5, the CDR3 gives the full variable domain: GAGVSQSPSNKVTEKGKDVELRCDPISGHTALYWYRQSLGQGLEFLIYFQGNSAPDKSGLPSDRFSAERTGGSVSTLTIQRTQQEDSAVYLCASSLGQIETQYFGPGTRLLVL.